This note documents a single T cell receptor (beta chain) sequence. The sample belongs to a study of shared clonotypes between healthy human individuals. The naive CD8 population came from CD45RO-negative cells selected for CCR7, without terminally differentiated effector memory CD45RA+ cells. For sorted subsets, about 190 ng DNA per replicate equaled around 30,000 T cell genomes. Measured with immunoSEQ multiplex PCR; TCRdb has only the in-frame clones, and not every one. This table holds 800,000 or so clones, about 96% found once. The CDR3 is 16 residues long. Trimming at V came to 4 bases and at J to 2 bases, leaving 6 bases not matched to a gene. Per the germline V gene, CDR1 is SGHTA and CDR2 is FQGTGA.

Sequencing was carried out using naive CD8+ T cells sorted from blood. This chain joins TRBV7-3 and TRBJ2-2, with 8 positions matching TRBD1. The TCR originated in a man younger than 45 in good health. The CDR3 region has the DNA TGTGCCAGCAGCTCAAGACAGGGGATTAACACCGGGGAGCTGTTTTTT. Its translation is CASSSRQGINTGELFF.